The clone carrying this T cell receptor (beta chain) was detected once. Its antigen is not identified. TCRdb's copy holds only in-frame clones and misses some; the assay was immunoSEQ multiplex PCR. The sample has roughly 230,000 clones, roughly 91% seen once. The CDR3 contains 14 residues. J gave up 6 bases and V 2 bases, and 7 bases lay outside the gene matches. CDR1 and CDR2 (germline): SEHNR, FQNEAQ (reference sequence). This specimen belongs to a study of cytomegalovirus exposure and HLA in healthy donors. General study results and limits: Cytomegalovirus association was assigned to under 200 TCR beta chains. Reports indicated that the classifier achieved high specificity and sensitivity in diagnosing cytomegalovirus status.

The chain couples TRBV7-9 to TRBJ2-7; the match to TRBD2 covers 7 bases. Input material: PBMCs. The sequence was collected from a woman in her 30s in good health and CMV-seronegative. The CDR3 coding sequence is TGTGCCAGCAGCTTACTGGCGGGAGTCGGCGAGCAGTACTTC. Translation gives CASSLLAGVGEQYF.